Presented here are 15 T cell receptor beta chains from one specimen sequenced in a study of blood T cells in healthy people across ages. Primed by a sample-barcoded 5' primer and a J-beta primer mix, a second PCR proceeded for about 6 to 11 cycles. Each CDR3 protein gets one entry after TCRdb re-called the 5' RACE reads with MiXCR. This sample yields under 2 million distinct CDR3 sequences, of which roughly a third are seen a single time; about 11% belongs to the top ten. The sample taken for sequencing was blood. The receptors come from a woman aged 25-40 years in good health.

The table lists this clonotype with a few counts. The chain combines TRBV6-1 with TRBJ2-5, with 9 bases matching TRBD1. The closer fit of TRBJ2-7 to the DNA end suggests the J call may be wrong. The CDR3 runs 12 residues. The germline V gene encodes CDR1 MNHNS and CDR2 SASEGT. CDR3 nucleotide sequence: TGTGCCAGCACCTTGGACAGGGGCGAGCAGTACTTC. Protein: CASTLDRGEQYF.

This clonotype was observed a handful of times. The gene calls are TRBV12-3 or TRBV12-4 and TRBJ1-5; unclear D gene. The CDR3 extends over 15 amino acids. V was clipped by 3 bases and J by 3 bases, with 12 bases between them. CDR3: CASSLFFDANQPQHF. CDR3 bases: TGTGCCAGCAGTTTGTTTTTTGATGCCAATCAGCCCCAGCATTTT.

The V gene is TRBV2, the J gene TRBJ2-7; TRBD1 might be the D (6 bases). The CDR3 loop spans 14 amino acids. The V gene lost 4 bases and the J gene lost 2 bases, with 12 bases spanning the gap. The germline gives CDR1 SNHLY, CDR2 FYNNEI. CDR3 loop: CASSGGLLPYEQYF. The CDR3 DNA follows: TGTGCCAGCAGTGGGGGGCTCCTTCCCTACGAGCAGTACTTC. The whole variable domain, remainder taken from reference TRBV2 and TRBJ2-7, is EPEVTQTPSHQVTQMGQEVILRCVPISNHLYFYWYRQILGQKVEFLVSFYNNEISEKSEIFDDQFSVERPDGSNFTLKIRSTKLEDSAMYFCASSGGLLPYEQYFGPGTRLTVT.

This clonotype was counted a few times. The J gene is TRBJ1-5, the V gene TRBV20-1, with D possibly matching TRBD1 (6 bases). Deletions cut 5 bases from V and 1 base from J, with 9 bases between. Germline V gene lookup returns CDR1 DFQATT and CDR2 SNEGSKA (reference sequence). The CDR3 spans 13 residues. The CDR3 region has the DNA TGCAGTGCTCTGGACAGAAGCAATCAGCCCCAGCATTTT. It yields the protein CSALDRSNQPQHF.

This chain connects TRBV29-1 to TRBJ1-1; D possibly corresponds to TRBD1 (5 bases). In germline, CDR1 is SQVTM, CDR2 ANQGSEA. With 7 bases removed from V and 7 bases from J, the gap between germline ends came to 19 bases. The CDR3 loop spans 13 amino acids. CDR3 region: CSAEGQIESEAFF. DNA for the CDR3: TGCAGCGCCGAGGGGCAGATCGAGAGTGAAGCTTTCTTT.

In DNA, the CDR3 is TGTGCCAGCAGCCTTCTCTGGGAGCAATTGAGAGCCAAAAACATTCAGTACTTC. Amino acid sequence: CASSLLWEQLRAKNIQYF. This chain joins TRBV3-1 and TRBJ2-4; tentative D call: TRBD2 (5 bases). Deletions cut 4 bases from V and 0 bases from J, with 19 bases between. The CDR3 extends over 18 amino acids. CDR1 and CDR2 from the germline V gene are LGHDT and YNNKEL (reference sequence).

V is TRBV10-3 and J is TRBJ1-3; perhaps TRBD1 as D (6 bases). The CDR3 length is 14 residues. V was pared by 3 bases and J by 8 bases, with 14 bases between. Germline values: CDR1 ENHRY, CDR2 SYGVKD. The CDR3, as DNA: TGTGCCATCAGTGATTCAGGGGCTGAGGACACCATATATTTT. It specifies CAISDSGAEDTIYF.

This clonotype has ten or more counts. This rearrangement joins TRBV7-2 to TRBJ2-7; D unresolved. CDR3 length equals 13 residues. Trimming removed 4 bases from V and 3 bases from J, with 10 bases in between. CDR1 and CDR2 (germline): SGHTA, FQGNSA. In DNA form, the CDR3 reads TGTGCCAGCAGCTCCCGGGTCCACTACGAGCAGTACTTC. It is translated as CASSSRVHYEQYF.

This clonotype was detected ten times or more. An end of the junction differs from the germline gene, which may be a read error. The V and J genes are TRBV20-1 and TRBJ2-7, with 12 bases fitting TRBD2. The germline CDR1 and CDR2 sequences are DFQATT and SNEGSKA (reference sequence). This CDR3 spans 13 amino acids. CDR3 region: CSATTSGSYEQYF. The CDR3 DNA reads TGCAGCGCTACGACTAGCGGGAGCTACGAGCAGTACTTC.

The rearrangement joins TRBV12-3 or TRBV12-4 to TRBJ1-1; D perhaps matches TRBD1 (5 bases). The germline V and J ends were trimmed by 6 bases and 4 bases, with 15 bases remaining between them. The CDR3 has 14 residues. CDR3 loop: CASRIREGVTEAFF. CDR3 nucleotides: TGTGCCAGCAGGATCCGGGAAGGGGTCACTGAAGCTTTCTTT.

This rearrangement joins TRBV6-1 to TRBJ2-7; TRBD1 is a possible D gene (6 bases). Trimming took 2 bases from V and 4 from J, leaving 15 bases between them. The germline V gene encodes CDR1 MNHNS and CDR2 SASEGT. The CDR3 sequence is 15 residues long. CDR3 sequence (DNA): TGTGCCAGCAGTGAACCCGGACAGTTTGCTTACGAGCAGTACTTC. Amino acid sequence: CASSEPGQFAYEQYF.

V gene TRBV6-6 combines with J gene TRBJ2-7; perhaps D is TRBD1 or TRBD2 (5 bases each). The CDR3 consists of 15 residues. Germline V gene data show CDR1 as MNHNY and CDR2 as SVGAGI (reference sequence). V was clipped by 6 bases and J by 2 bases, with 17 bases between them. CDR3 sequence (DNA): TGTGCCAGCAGGGAGGACACTGTAATCGCCTACGAGCAGTACTTC. This sequence encodes CASREDTVIAYEQYF.

The chain couples TRBV28 to TRBJ2-7, with D possibly TRBD2 on 6 matching bases. Between the trimmed V and J ends, which lost 2 bases and 4 bases, there was a span of 9 bases. Germline CDR1 reads MDHEN; CDR2 reads SYDVKM. The CDR3 consists of 13 residues. The CDR3 here is CASSLTSWYEQYF. CDR3 in DNA: TGTGCCAGCAGTTTAACTAGCTGGTACGAGCAGTACTTC.

The sample holds one count of this clonotype. The chain uses TRBV2 and TRBJ1-1; the match to TRBD1 covers 10 bases. The CDR3 sequence is 13 residues long. With V trimmed by 7 bases and J by 7 bases, 6 bases remained unmatched. CDR1 is SNHLY and CDR2 is FYNNEI in the germline V gene. The CDR3 protein is CASTWGQGNEAFF. CDR3 bases: TGTGCCAGCACTTGGGGACAGGGGAATGAAGCTTTCTTT.

The rearrangement links TRBV5-5 to TRBJ2-7; unclear D gene. V gave up 4 bases and J gave up 0 bases, with 14 bases separating them. Germline V CDR1 and CDR2: SGHKS, YYEKEE (reference sequence). The CDR3 consists of 15 residues. CDR3 in DNA: TGTGCCAGCAGCCCCCTAGAAGGGATCTCCTACGAGCAGTACTTC. It encodes CASSPLEGISYEQYF.